Detailed here is one TCR beta chain. Its antigen is unknown. The source of the sample is a study of T cell responses to AZD1222 COVID-19 vaccine. Findings and limits, study-wide: Scientists sampled the repertoires only once the peak T cell response had passed. Across the whole spike, CD4 TCRs peaked at regions 160-218 and 743-854. There were mostly white British donors and more females than males, and clonal diversity was possibly underestimated.

TCRdb's table, derived via immunoSEQ multiplex PCR, lists solely in-frame clones and lacks some. There are 150,000 to 200,000 clones in the sample; more than 85% occur only once, and roughly 3.8% lies in the top ten. V was clipped by 5 bases and J by 7 bases; unmatched bases: 15. This CDR3 is 17 amino acids long. Germline CDR1 is SGHRS and CDR2 is YFSETQ. This sample comprised peripheral blood, obtained on day 0 of AZD1222 vaccination. The receptor comes from an adult in good health. The V gene is TRBV5-1, the J gene TRBJ1-6; the match to TRBD1 covers 7 bases. Here the CDR3 DNA reads TGCGCCAGCAGAGGTCTCCTTCTAACAGGGGAGAATTCACCCCTCCACTTT. Protein sequence: CASRGLLLTGENSPLHF.